Shown below are 31 T cell receptor beta chains from a single sample sequenced in a study of OX40 agonist ivuxolimab in advanced cancers. Assay used: immunoSEQ multiplex PCR; TCRdb lists only in-frame clones, some missing. The table shows 9,500 to 13,000 clones, with approximately 84% occurring only once. The sequencing used CD4+ or CD8+ T cells sorted from blood, collected in a trial of the OX40 agonist ivuxolimab. All receptors derive from an adult with an advanced solid tumor such as melanoma, head and neck, liver or kidney cancer.

The chain recombines TRBV9 with TRBJ2-7; TRBD2 aligns across 11 bases. Germline V lookup: CDR1 SGDLS, CDR2 YYNGEE. CDR3 size: 15 residues. V trimming: 4 bases; J trimming: 7 bases; junction bases outside the gene matches: 10. The CDR3 loop reads CASSPPLAGAWEQYF. The CDR3 DNA reads as TGTGCCAGCAGCCCCCCACTAGCGGGGGCGTGGGAGCAGTACTTC.

The chain couples TRBV11-3 to TRBJ2-7; D is ambiguous. The CDR3 sequence is 13 residues long. With 1 base removed from V and 4 bases from J, the gap between germline ends came to 8 bases. Germline values: CDR1 SGHNT, CDR2 YENEEA. Here the CDR3 reads CASSLGRKYEQYF. CDR3 nucleotides: TGTGCCAGCAGCTTAGGTAGGAAGTACGAGCAGTACTTC.

This chain joins TRBV7-3 and TRBJ2-7; tentative D call: TRBD1 (6 bases). Germline CDR1 and CDR2: SGHTA and FQGTGA. V was cut by 4 bases and J by 2 bases, with 15 bases left in between. This CDR3 contains 15 residues. This chain's CDR3 is CASSSLPGQAYEQYF. The CDR3 bases are TGTGCCAGCAGCTCCCTCCCGGGACAAGCCTACGAGCAGTACTTC. Full variable domain (rest looked up from reference TRBV7-3 and TRBJ2-7): GAGVSQTPSNKVTEKGKYVELRCDPISGHTALYWYRQSLGQGPEFLIYFQGTGAADDSGLPNDRFFAVRPEGSVSTLKIQRTERGDSAVYLCASSSLPGQAYEQYFGPGTRLTVT.

This clone was detected only a few times. The sample contains more than one DNA sequence encoding this CDR3. Written as DNA, the CDR3 is TGTGCCAGTAGTATAGAGCGGGATTCGAACTATGGCTACACCTTC. Translated, it gives CASSIERDSNYGYTF. This sequence joins TRBV19 and TRBJ1-2, with D hard to call. Deletions cut 0 bases from V and 2 bases from J, with 10 bases between. The CDR3 covers 15 residues. CDR1 and CDR2 (germline): LNHDA, SQIVND (reference sequence).

The chain joins TRBV12-5 to TRBJ2-3; 11 bases map to TRBD2. CDR1 is LGHNT and CDR2 is FRNRAP in the germline V gene. This CDR3 is 16 amino acids long. J gave up 2 bases and V 4 bases, and 5 bases lay outside the gene matches. CDR3 sequence reads: CASGSLTSGITDTQYF. CDR3 coding DNA: TGTGCTAGTGGTTCACTGACTAGCGGGATCACAGATACGCAGTATTTT.

This clone was recorded once. This sequence joins TRBV2 and TRBJ1-1; D is unresolved. Germline V gene data show CDR1 as SNHLY and CDR2 as FYNNEI. The germline V and J ends were trimmed by 8 bases and 3 bases, with 7 bases remaining between them. The CDR3 runs 11 residues. CDR3 nucleotides: TGTGCCAGCGACGCCGACACTGAAGCTTTCTTT. This encodes CASDADTEAFF.

V gene TRBV5-4 combines with J gene TRBJ2-1; TRBD2 aligns across 13 bases. This CDR3 region has 15 residues. Germline assignment: CDR1 SGHNT and CDR2 YYREEE (reference sequence). The V gene end was trimmed by 4 bases and the J gene end by 8 bases; junction bases not matched to a gene: 6. The CDR3 reads CASSPTSGRADEQFF. The CDR3, as DNA: TGTGCCAGCAGCCCTACTAGCGGGAGGGCCGATGAGCAGTTCTTC. Complete variable domain (other parts from reference TRBV5-4 and TRBJ2-1): ETGVTQSPTHLIKTRGQQVTLRCSSQSGHNTVSWYQQALGQGPQFIFQYYREEENGRGNFPPRFSGLQFPNYSSELNVNALELDDSALYLCASSPTSGRADEQFFGPGTRLTVL.

This rearrangement joins TRBV27 to TRBJ2-5; a possible D gene is TRBD2 (5 bases). The germline V gene has CDR1 MNHEY and CDR2 SMNVEV (reference sequence). The CDR3 is 12 residues long. V lost 4 bases, J lost 5 bases, and 8 bases lay in between. The CDR3 DNA follows: TGTGCCAGCAGTTCCACTAGGGAGACCCAGTACTTC. This sequence encodes CASSSTRETQYF.

V usage is TRBV11-3 and J usage is TRBJ2-5; no definite D call. The V and J ends lost 3 bases and 1 base respectively, with 9 bases between them. Germline V gene sequence: CDR1 SGHNT, CDR2 YENEEA. The CDR3 spans 14 residues. CDR3 bases: TGTGCCAGCAGCTTCGGATTCGGCCAAGAGACCCAGTACTTC. Translated: CASSFGFGQETQYF.

This clone was counted once. The gene calls are TRBV19 and TRBJ1-4; 10 nucleotides line up with TRBD1. The V gene's germline CDR1 is LNHDA and CDR2 SQIVND (reference sequence). The CDR3 sequence is 15 residues long. The junction had 4 bases not matched to a gene; V was cut back by 3 bases and J by 6 bases. CDR3 region: CASSIWGTGDEKLFF. The CDR3 bases are TGTGCCAGTAGTATCTGGGGGACAGGGGATGAAAAACTGTTTTTT. Combining the CDR3 with reference TRBV19 and TRBJ1-4 gives the whole variable domain DGGITQSPKYLFRKEGQNVTLSCEQNLNHDAMYWYRQDPGQGLRLIYYSQIVNDFQKGDIAEGYSVSREKKESFPLTVTSAQKNPTAFYLCASSIWGTGDEKLFFGSGTQLSVL.

This chain uses TRBV7-8 with TRBJ1-2, with TRBD1 identical over 10 bases. Losses at the gene ends were 5 bases for V and 5 bases for J; bases not matched to a gene: 14. The CDR3 is 17 residues long. CDR1 and CDR2 (germline): SGHVS, FQNEAQ. The CDR3 bases are TGTGCCAGCAGCCCTGTCTCGACAGGGGGCGTCCTATATGGCTACACCTTC. Translation: CASSPVSTGGVLYGYTF.

The rearrangement joins TRBV13 to TRBJ2-7, with D perhaps TRBD2 (5 bases). The CDR3 runs to 15 residues. The germline V gene encodes CDR1 PRHDT and CDR2 FYEKMQ (reference sequence). V lost 0 bases to trimming and J lost 6 bases, with 15 bases between them. CDR3 amino acids: CASSLGRAVAGEQYF. The DNA of the CDR3 is TGTGCCAGCAGCTTAGGGCGGGCAGTTGCGGGCGAGCAGTACTTC.

In this sample, this clone turned up a few times. This chain links TRBV7-3 with TRBJ2-1, with 13 bases fitting TRBD2. The germline V gene encodes CDR1 SGHTA and CDR2 FQGTGA. CDR3 length: 14 residues. With V trimmed by 2 bases and J by 8 bases, 0 bases remained unmatched. The CDR3 coding sequence is TGTGCCAGCAGCTTAGGGACTAGCGGGGATGAGCAGTTCTTC. This codes for CASSLGTSGDEQFF.

This sequence joins TRBV9 and TRBJ2-1; weak D call: TRBD2 (5 bases). CDR3 length: 12 amino acids. The V gene's germline CDR1 is SGDLS and CDR2 YYNGEE. V was pared by 4 bases and J by 13 bases, with 15 bases between. The DNA of the CDR3 is TGTGCCAGCAGCTCCACGCCCGGGATCCAGTTCTTC. This gives the protein CASSSTPGIQFF. The full variable domain, with the rest looked up from reference TRBV9 and TRBJ2-1, is DSGVTQTPKHLITATGQRVTLRCSPRSGDLSVYWYQQSLDQGLQFLIQYYNGEERAKGNILERFSAQQFPDLHSELNLSSLELGDSALYFCASSSTPGIQFFGPGTRLTVL.

The chain uses TRBV7-8 and TRBJ2-3; D might be TRBD1 or TRBD2, each matching 5 bases. V shed 7 bases and J shed 1 base, with 9 bases lying between them. This CDR3 is built from 13 residues. The germline V gene encodes CDR1 SGHVS and CDR2 FQNEAQ. The CDR3 reads CASIGAGTDTQYF. CDR3 nucleotides: TGTGCCAGCATCGGGGCTGGCACAGATACGCAGTATTTT.

The chain employs TRBV27 and TRBJ2-1; D uncertain. Germline CDR1 reads MNHEY; CDR2 reads SMNVEV (reference sequence). The CDR3 runs to 15 residues. V lost 0 bases and J 4 bases, leaving 10 bases between the germline ends. CDR3 in amino acids: CASSLSAGSYNEQFF. Written as DNA, the CDR3 is TGTGCCAGCAGTTTATCGGCTGGCAGTTACAATGAGCAGTTCTTC.

The rearrangement uses TRBV5-1 and TRBJ2-7; D uncertain. The CDR3 covers 11 residues. V shed 0 bases and J shed 6 bases, with 4 bases lying between them. Germline V gene data show CDR1 as SGHRS and CDR2 as YFSETQ. The CDR3 sequence is CASSLVGEQYF. In nucleotides, the CDR3 is TGCGCCAGCAGCTTGGTTGGCGAGCAGTACTTC. Drawing the rest from reference TRBV5-1 and TRBJ2-7, the complete variable domain is KAGVTQTPRYLIKTRGQQVTLSCSPISGHRSVSWYQQTPGQGLQFLFEYFSETQRNKGNFPGRFSGRQFSNSRSEMNVSTLELGDSALYLCASSLVGEQYFGPGTRLTVT.

The chain has TRBV6-5 and TRBJ2-1; the D is unclear. The length of the CDR3 is 14 residues. V lost 4 bases and J lost 5, with 12 bases in between. From germline, CDR1 is MNHEY and CDR2 SVGAGI. The CDR3, as DNA: TGTGCCAGCAGTTCGAACGGGCCCCACAATGAGCAGTTCTTC. Translating it yields CASSSNGPHNEQFF.

This chain connects TRBV29-1 to TRBJ2-5, with TRBD2 as a possible D gene (7 bases). The J call may be in error: the DNA end matches TRBJ2-7 better. CDR1 SQVTM and CDR2 ANQGSEA come from the germline V gene. This CDR3 region has 13 residues. As DNA, the CDR3 is TGCAGCGTTGCCCCAGGGGAGGGCTACGAGCAGTACTTC. This encodes CSVAPGEGYEQYF.

The CDR3 nucleotides are TGTGCCACCAGCAGTAGCGGGAGGGCCTTCAATGAGCAGTTCTTC. As protein: CATSSSGRAFNEQFF. The chain has TRBV15 and TRBJ2-1, with 11 bases identical to TRBD2. This CDR3 region has 15 residues. Germline values: CDR1 LNHNV, CDR2 YYDKDF (reference sequence). The ends lost 3 bases at V and 6 bases at J; junction bases unmatched: 4.

The V and J genes are TRBV4-1 and TRBJ2-7; D is undetermined. Germline CDR1 MGHRA, CDR2 YSYEKL. V was pared by 1 base and J by 0 bases, with 4 bases between. The length of the CDR3 is 13 residues. CDR3 nucleotides: TGCGCCAGCAGCCAAGGGAGCTCCTACGAGCAGTACTTC. Its protein product is CASSQGSSYEQYF.

This clone was counted a few times. The chain joins TRBV7-9 to TRBJ2-1; possible D gene TRBD2, 5 bases. Trimming took 4 bases from V and 2 from J, leaving 18 bases between them. Germline V lookup: CDR1 SEHNR, CDR2 FQNEAQ (reference sequence). The CDR3 consists of 17 residues. CDR3 DNA: TGTGCCAGCAGCTGGCAAGGACTGGAGTTCGCCTACAATGAGCAGTTCTTC. Amino acids: CASSWQGLEFAYNEQFF.

The rearrangement links TRBV2 to TRBJ1-1; TRBD1 agrees at 7 bases. This CDR3 is built from 15 residues. The V segment lost 7 bases and the J segment 4 bases; nucleotides outside the gene matches: 12. From germline, CDR1 is SNHLY and CDR2 FYNNEI. As DNA, the CDR3 is TGTGCCAGCACCTTGACCAAAGGGGGCTTCACTGAAGCTTTCTTT. This sequence encodes CASTLTKGGFTEAFF.

This chain joins TRBV19 and TRBJ2-1; 12 bases are a match to TRBD2. The germline gives CDR1 LNHDA, CDR2 SQIVND (reference sequence). The CDR3 is made up of 15 amino acids. V shed 5 bases and J 2 bases; nucleotides not matched to a gene: 1. The CDR3 protein is CASSLAGGTYNEQFF. CDR3 coding DNA: TGTGCCAGTAGTCTAGCGGGAGGGACCTACAATGAGCAGTTCTTC.

V gene TRBV29-1 combines with J gene TRBJ1-1; TRBD1 matches at 7 bases. CDR3 length: 11 residues. V dropped 5 bases and J dropped 11; count of bases not matched to a gene: 8. From germline, CDR1 is SQVTM and CDR2 ANQGSEA. CDR3 protein: CSVLGGNRAFF. The CDR3 bases are TGCAGCGTTTTAGGGGGCAATCGGGCTTTCTTT. Supplemented by reference TRBV29-1 and TRBJ1-1, the full variable domain reads SAVISQKPSRDICQRGTSLTIQCQVDSQVTMMFWYRQQPGQSLTLIATANQGSEATYESGFVIDKFPISRPNLTFSTLTVSNMSPEDSSIYLCSVLGGNRAFFGQGTRLTVV.

J is TRBJ2-3 and V is TRBV9; D is unclear. From germline, CDR1 is SGDLS and CDR2 YYNGEE. The CDR3 totals 12 residues. V shed 4 bases and J shed 2 bases, with 5 bases lying between them. The CDR3 loop is CASSPYTDTQYF. In nucleotides, the CDR3 is TGTGCCAGCAGCCCCTACACAGATACGCAGTATTTT. The whole variable domain, remainder taken from reference TRBV9 and TRBJ2-3, is DSGVTQTPKHLITATGQRVTLRCSPRSGDLSVYWYQQSLDQGLQFLIQYYNGEERAKGNILERFSAQQFPDLHSELNLSSLELGDSALYFCASSPYTDTQYFGPGTRLTVL.

This chain uses TRBV5-4 with TRBJ2-2; perhaps TRBD2 as D (6 bases). Between the trimmed V and J ends, which lost 3 bases and 7 bases, there was a span of 10 bases. This CDR3 spans 13 amino acids. Germline V gives CDR1 SGHNT, CDR2 YYREEE (reference sequence). The CDR3 DNA reads TGTGCCAGCAGCTGGGGGGTACGCGGGGAGCTGTTTTTT. Translating gives CASSWGVRGELFF.

The chain uses TRBV6-6 and TRBJ2-3; D not resolved. Trimming took 7 bases from V and 4 from J, leaving 18 bases between them. From germline, CDR1 is MNHNY and CDR2 SVGAGI (reference sequence). This CDR3 spans 15 amino acids. The CDR3 loop is CASTPVGKVADTQYF. In DNA form, the CDR3 reads TGTGCCAGCACCCCGGTGGGAAAAGTAGCAGATACGCAGTATTTT.

This clone was detected once. CDR3 sequence reads: CASSLGGSSYEQYF. The CDR3 bases are TGTGCCAGCAGCTTGGGGGGTAGCTCCTACGAGCAGTACTTC. J is TRBJ2-7 and V is TRBV5-4; D remains unclear. With 0 bases removed from V and 0 bases from J, the gap between germline ends came to 7 bases. The CDR3 has 14 amino acids. Per the germline V gene, CDR1 is SGHNT and CDR2 is YYREEE (reference sequence).

The gene calls are TRBV30 and TRBJ1-1; D perhaps matches TRBD1 (5 bases). The V end lost 7 bases, the J end lost 3 bases, and 18 bases lay between the germline ends. The CDR3 covers 14 residues. From germline, CDR1 is GTSNPN and CDR2 SVGIG (reference sequence). CDR3 sequence: CAYRRGAPDTEAFF. CDR3 in DNA: TGTGCCTACCGCCGAGGGGCGCCGGACACTGAAGCTTTCTTT.

The chain combines TRBV5-6 with TRBJ2-7, with 8 bases matching TRBD1. Per the germline V gene, CDR1 is SGHDT and CDR2 is YYEEEE. This CDR3 is 16 amino acids long. The ends lost 0 bases at V and 2 bases at J; junction bases unmatched: 7. CDR3 in DNA: TGTGCCAGCAGCTTGGAGGGACAGGATGAACCCTACGAGCAGTACTTC. It specifies CASSLEGQDEPYEQYF.